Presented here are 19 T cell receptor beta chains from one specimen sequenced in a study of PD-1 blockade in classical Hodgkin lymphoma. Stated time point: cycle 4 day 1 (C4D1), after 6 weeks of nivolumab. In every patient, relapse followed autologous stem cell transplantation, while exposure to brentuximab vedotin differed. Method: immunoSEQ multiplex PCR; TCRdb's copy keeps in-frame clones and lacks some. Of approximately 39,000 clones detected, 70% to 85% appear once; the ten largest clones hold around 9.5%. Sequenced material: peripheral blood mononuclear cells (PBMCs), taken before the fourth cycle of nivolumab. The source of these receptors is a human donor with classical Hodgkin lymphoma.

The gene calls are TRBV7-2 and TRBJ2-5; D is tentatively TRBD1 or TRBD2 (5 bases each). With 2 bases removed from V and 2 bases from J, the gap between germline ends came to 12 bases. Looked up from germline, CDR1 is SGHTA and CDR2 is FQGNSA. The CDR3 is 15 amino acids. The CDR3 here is CASSLRIEGQETQYF. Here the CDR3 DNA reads TGTGCCAGCAGCTTAAGAATTGAGGGGCAAGAGACCCAGTACTTC.

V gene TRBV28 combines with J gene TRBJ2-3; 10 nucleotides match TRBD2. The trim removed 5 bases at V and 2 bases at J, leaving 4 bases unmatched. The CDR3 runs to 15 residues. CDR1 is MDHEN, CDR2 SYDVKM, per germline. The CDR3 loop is CASSRGLADTDTQYF. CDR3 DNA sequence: TGTGCCAGCAGTCGTGGACTAGCGGACACAGATACGCAGTATTTT.

CDR3 coding DNA: TGTGCCAGCAGTTTAGCCAGGCAGAACACTGAAGCTTTCTTT. Its protein is CASSLARQNTEAFF. The chain is built from TRBV27 and TRBJ1-1; D not certain. The CDR3 extends over 14 amino acids. Germline V gene sequence: CDR1 MNHEY, CDR2 SMNVEV (reference sequence). Trimming took 2 bases from V and 1 from J, leaving 8 bases between them.

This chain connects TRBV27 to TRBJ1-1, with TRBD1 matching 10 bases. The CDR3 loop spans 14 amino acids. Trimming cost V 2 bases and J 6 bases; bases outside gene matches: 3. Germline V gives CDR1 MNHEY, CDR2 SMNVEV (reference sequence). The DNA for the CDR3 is TGTGCCAGCAGTTTAATGGGACAGGGGTCTGAAGCTTTCTTT. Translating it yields CASSLMGQGSEAFF.

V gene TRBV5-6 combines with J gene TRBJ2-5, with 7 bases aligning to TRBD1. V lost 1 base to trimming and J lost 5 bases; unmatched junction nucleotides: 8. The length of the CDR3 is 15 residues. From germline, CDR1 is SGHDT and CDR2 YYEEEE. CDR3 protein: CASSLYDREMETQYF. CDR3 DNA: TGTGCCAGCAGCTTGTATGACAGGGAAATGGAGACCCAGTACTTC.

DNA for the CDR3: TGTGCCAGTAGTCCGGTAGACAGGGATAATTCACCCCTCCACTTT. It is translated as CASSPVDRDNSPLHF. J is TRBJ1-6 and V is TRBV19, with 7 bases matching TRBD1. The V gene's germline CDR1 is LNHDA and CDR2 SQIVND (reference sequence). V trimming: 5 bases; J trimming: 5 bases; junction bases outside the gene matches: 6. This CDR3 is built from 15 residues.

The CDR3 nucleotides read TGCGCCAGCAGCCCCAATTTCGGCCAGCCGAGGGGCGATAATCGAAACACCATATATTTT. It yields the protein CASSPNFGQPRGDNRNTIYF. The chain couples TRBV4-3 to TRBJ1-3; weak D call: TRBD1 (5 bases). The CDR3 has 20 residues. Germline CDR1 is LGHNA and CDR2 is YSLEER. The V end lost 4 bases, the J end lost 5 bases, and 30 bases lay between the germline ends.

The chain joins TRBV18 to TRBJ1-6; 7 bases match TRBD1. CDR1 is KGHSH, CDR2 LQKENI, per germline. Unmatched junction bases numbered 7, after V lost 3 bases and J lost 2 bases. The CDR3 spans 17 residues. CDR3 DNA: TGTGCCAGCTCACCTGGGACAGACCCTACCTATAATTCACCCCTCCACTTT. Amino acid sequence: CASSPGTDPTYNSPLHF.

The DNA of the CDR3 is TGTGCCAGCAGCTTAACAGGGGAAGGATCACCCCTCCACTTT. Amino acids: CASSLTGEGSPLHF. This chain joins TRBV7-9 and TRBJ1-6; 7 nucleotides agree with TRBD1. The CDR3 runs to 14 residues. Germline-derived CDR1 and CDR2 are SEHNR and FQNEAQ (reference sequence). V was clipped by 2 bases and J by 10 bases; unmatched bases: 5.

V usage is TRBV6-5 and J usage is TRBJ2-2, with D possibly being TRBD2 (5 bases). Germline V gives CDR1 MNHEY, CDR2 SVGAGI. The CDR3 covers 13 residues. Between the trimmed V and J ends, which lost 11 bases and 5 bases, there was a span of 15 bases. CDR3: CALREGRTGELFF. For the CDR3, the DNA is TGTGCCCTGCGTGAGGGAAGAACCGGGGAGCTGTTTTTT.

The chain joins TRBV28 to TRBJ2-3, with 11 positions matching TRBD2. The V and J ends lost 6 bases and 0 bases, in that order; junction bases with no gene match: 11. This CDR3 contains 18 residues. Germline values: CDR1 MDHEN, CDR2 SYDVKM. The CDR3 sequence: CASSSTSGGSISTDTQYF. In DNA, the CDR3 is TGTGCCAGCAGCTCAACTAGCGGGGGATCGATAAGCACAGATACGCAGTATTTT.

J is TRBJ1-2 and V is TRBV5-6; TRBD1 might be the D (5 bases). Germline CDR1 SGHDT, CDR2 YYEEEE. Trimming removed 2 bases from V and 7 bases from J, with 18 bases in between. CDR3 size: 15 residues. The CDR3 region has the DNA TGTGCCAGCAGCTTACCGCCTCAGGGTCTAGGTGGCTACACCTTC. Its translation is CASSLPPQGLGGYTF. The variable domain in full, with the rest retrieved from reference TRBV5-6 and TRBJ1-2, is DAGVTQSPTHLIKTRGQQVTLRCSPKSGHDTVSWYQQALGQGPQFIFQYYEEEERQRGNFPDRFSGHQFPNYSSELNVNALLLGDSALYLCASSLPPQGLGGYTFGSGTRLTVV.

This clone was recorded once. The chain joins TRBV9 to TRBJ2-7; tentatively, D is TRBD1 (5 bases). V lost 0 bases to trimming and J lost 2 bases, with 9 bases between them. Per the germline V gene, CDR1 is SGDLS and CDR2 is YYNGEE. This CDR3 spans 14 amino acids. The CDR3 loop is CASSVDDRPYEQYF. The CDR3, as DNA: TGTGCCAGCAGCGTAGACGACAGACCCTACGAGCAGTACTTC.

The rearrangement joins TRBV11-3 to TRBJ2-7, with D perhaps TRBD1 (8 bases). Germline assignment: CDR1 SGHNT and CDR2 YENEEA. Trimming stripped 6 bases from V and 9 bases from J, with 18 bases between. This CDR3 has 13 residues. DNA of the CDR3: TGTGCCAGCAGTAAGACAGGGGAGGGCTTGCAGTACTTC. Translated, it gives CASSKTGEGLQYF.

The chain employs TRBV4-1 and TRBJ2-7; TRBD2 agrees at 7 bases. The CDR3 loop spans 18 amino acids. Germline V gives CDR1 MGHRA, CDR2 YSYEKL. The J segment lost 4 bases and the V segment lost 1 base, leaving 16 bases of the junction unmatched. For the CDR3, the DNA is TGCGCCAGCAGCCAAGTCATCGCTAGACTAGCTGGCGGATACGAGCAGTACTTC. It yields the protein CASSQVIARLAGGYEQYF.

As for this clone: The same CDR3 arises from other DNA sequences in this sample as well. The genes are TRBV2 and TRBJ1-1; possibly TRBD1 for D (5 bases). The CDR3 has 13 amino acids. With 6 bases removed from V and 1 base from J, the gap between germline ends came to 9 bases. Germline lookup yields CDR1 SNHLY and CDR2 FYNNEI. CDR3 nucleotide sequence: TGTGCCAGCAGCCAAGGGGAGAACACTGAAGCTTTCTTT. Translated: CASSQGENTEAFF.

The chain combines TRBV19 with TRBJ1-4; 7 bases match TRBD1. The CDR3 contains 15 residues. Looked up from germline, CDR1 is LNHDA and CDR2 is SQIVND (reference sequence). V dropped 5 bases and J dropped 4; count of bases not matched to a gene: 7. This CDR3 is CASSPRRDSNEKLFF. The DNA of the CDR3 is TGTGCCAGTAGTCCCCGTCGGGACAGTAATGAAAAACTGTTTTTT.

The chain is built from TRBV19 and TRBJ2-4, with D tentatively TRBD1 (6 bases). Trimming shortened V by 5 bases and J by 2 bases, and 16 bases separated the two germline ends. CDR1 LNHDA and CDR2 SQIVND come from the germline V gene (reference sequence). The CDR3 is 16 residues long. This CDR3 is CASSLSPGVTKNIQYF. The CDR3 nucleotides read TGTGCCAGTAGTCTCTCCCCAGGGGTCACCAAAAACATTCAGTACTTC. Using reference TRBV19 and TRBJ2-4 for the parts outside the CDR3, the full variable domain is DGGITQSPKYLFRKEGQNVTLSCEQNLNHDAMYWYRQDPGQGLRLIYYSQIVNDFQKGDIAEGYSVSREKKESFPLTVTSAQKNPTAFYLCASSLSPGVTKNIQYFGAGTRLSVL.

CDR3 region: CASSGEGLEAFF. CDR3 DNA: TGTGCCAGCAGTGGGGAGGGACTAGAAGCTTTCTTT. The chain combines TRBV2 with TRBJ1-1, with a possible D match to TRBD1 (5 bases). The CDR3 sequence is 12 residues long. The germline V and J ends were trimmed by 4 bases and 8 bases, with 11 bases remaining between them. The germline V gene encodes CDR1 SNHLY and CDR2 FYNNEI.